A selection of T cell receptor beta chains follows, all from one sample in a study of CD8+ T cells in alopecia areata. TCRdb's table, derived via immunoSEQ multiplex PCR, lists solely in-frame clones and lacks some. This repertoire shows fewer than 150,000 clones, approximately 38% found once; its top ten account for 3.1%. The source material was CD4+ T cells sorted from blood. These receptors all come from a human donor with alopecia areata. Each CDR3 is given with its conserved first and last residue. A D gene is named only where the DNA matches it firmly. Size tells how often a clone was seen (once, few, many) or the class of an expanded clone, and some rows leave it out.

CDR3aa	CDR3nt	abundance	v_gene	j_gene	d_gene
CASSEQRGEETQYF	TGTGCCAGCAGTGAGCAGCGGGGAGAGGAGACCCAGTACTTC	NA	TRBV25-1	TRBJ2-5	TRBD2
CSAPVDFQETQYF	TGCAGCGCCCCTGTAGATTTCCAAGAGACCCAGTACTTC	few	TRBV29-1	TRBJ2-5	NA
CASSRDLAETQYF	TGTGCCAGCAGCCGCGACTTGGCAGAGACCCAGTACTTC	NA	TRBV2	TRBJ2-5	NA
CASSMRDEQFF	TGTGCCAGCAGTATGAGGGATGAGCAGTTCTTC	NA	TRBV2	TRBJ2-1	NA
CASSERDRLTGELFF	TGTGCCAGCAGTGAAAGGGACAGATTAACCGGGGAGCTGTTTTTT	once	TRBV2	TRBJ2-2	TRBD1
CAWIAGKETQYF	TGTGCCTGGATCGCAGGGAAAGAGACCCAGTACTTC	NA	TRBV30	TRBJ2-5	NA
CASSSPTGVGFF	TGTGCCAGCAGTTCCCCGACGGGTGTGGGGTTCTTC	NA	TRBV6-5	TRBJ2-1	NA
CSVQVSGANVLTF	TGCAGCGTTCAAGTCTCTGGGGCCAACGTCCTGACTTTC	few	TRBV29-1	TRBJ2-6	NA
CASSLGLAGVSNEQFF	TGTGCCAGCAGCTTGGGACTAGCGGGAGTGAGTAATGAGCAGTTCTTC	once	TRBV5-6	TRBJ2-1	TRBD2
CASSWERGWGIQYF	TGTGCCAGCAGCTGGGAGAGGGGTTGGGGCATTCAGTACTTC	few	TRBV7-9	TRBJ2-4	NA
CASSPRTGFSGANVLTF	TGTGCCAGCAGCCCGCGGACAGGTTTCTCTGGGGCCAACGTCCTGACTTTC	NA	TRBV9	TRBJ2-6	TRBD1
CSVEVRLAGVSYNEQFF	TGCAGCGTTGAAGTGCGACTAGCGGGAGTCTCCTACAATGAGCAGTTCTTC	few	TRBV29-1	TRBJ2-1	TRBD2
CSVERQGAMNTQYF	TGCAGCGTTGAAAGACAGGGGGCAATGAATACGCAGTATTTT	few	TRBV29-1	TRBJ2-3	TRBD1
CASSSLYQETQYF	TGTGCCAGCAGCTCTCTGTACCAAGAGACCCAGTACTTC	NA	TRBV7-2	TRBJ2-5	NA
CSVAPIAGGGNEQFF	TGCAGCGTTGCCCCGATAGCGGGGGGAGGGAATGAGCAGTTCTTC	NA	TRBV29-1	TRBJ2-1	TRBD2
CSVEVTAGGYEQYF	TGCAGCGTTGAAGTAACGGCGGGGGGCTACGAGCAGTACTTC	NA	TRBV29-1	TRBJ2-7	TRBD2
CAWSVRSNQPQHF	TGTGCCTGGAGTGTACGCAGCAATCAGCCCCAGCATTTT	NA	TRBV30	TRBJ1-5	NA
CASSFTGYHYEQYF	TGTGCCAGCAGTTTCACAGGATACCACTACGAGCAGTACTTC	NA	TRBV27	TRBJ2-7	NA
CASTPRELDTQYF	TGTGCCAGCACACCAAGGGAATTAGATACGCAGTATTTT	few	TRBV2	TRBJ2-3	NA
CASSQYRGTTYEQYF	TGCGCCAGCAGCCAATACAGGGGGACCACCTACGAGCAGTACTTC	few	TRBV4-3	TRBJ2-7	TRBD1